Shown below are 23 T cell receptor beta chains from a single sample sequenced in a study of OX40 agonist ivuxolimab in advanced cancers. Assay used: immunoSEQ multiplex PCR; TCRdb lists only in-frame clones, some missing. Altogether 21,000 or so clones are present, about 86% being singletons, with the ten largest covering roughly 31%. The sequenced sample was CD4+ or CD8+ T cells sorted from blood, obtained in a trial of the OX40 agonist ivuxolimab. These receptors were taken from an adult with an advanced solid tumor such as melanoma, head and neck, liver or kidney cancer.

This clone turned up a few times. Other DNA sequences from this sample encode an identical CDR3 as well. V usage is TRBV5-1 and J usage is TRBJ2-3; 11 nucleotides match TRBD1. Trimming at V came to 3 bases and at J to 3 bases, leaving 9 bases not matched to a gene. CDR1 and CDR2 from the germline V gene are SGHRS and YFSETQ. This CDR3 spans 17 amino acids. In DNA form, the CDR3 reads TGCGCCAGCAGCTATACCCGGACAGGGGGCAATACAGATACGCAGTATTTT. This codes for CASSYTRTGGNTDTQYF.

V and J are TRBV6-5 and TRBJ1-2; a weak D match, TRBD1 (5 bases). V dropped 2 bases and J dropped 4 bases, with 14 bases sitting between them. Looked up from germline, CDR1 is MNHEY and CDR2 is SVGAGI. The CDR3 length is 15 residues. Here the CDR3 DNA reads TGTGCCAGCAGTTACCTGGCAGGGTCGGGCTATGGCTACACCTTC. It yields the protein CASSYLAGSGYGYTF.

This clone has more than one count but fewer than ten. The chain couples TRBV7-6 to TRBJ2-7; D possibly uses TRBD1 or TRBD2 (5 bases each). V was trimmed by 5 bases and J by 0 bases, leaving 11 bases between them. Germline loops: CDR1 SGHVS, CDR2 FNYEAQ. The CDR3 spans 14 residues. The CDR3 here is CASSPERGSYEQYF. DNA of the CDR3: TGTGCCAGCAGCCCAGAGAGGGGCTCCTACGAGCAGTACTTC.

V and J are TRBV9 and TRBJ2-3, with D uncertain. Per germline, CDR1 SGDLS and CDR2 YYNGEE. Trimming removed 4 bases at V and 6 bases at J, with 12 bases between. The CDR3 runs 13 residues. The CDR3 sequence is CASSPPVGDTQYF. The CDR3 DNA reads TGTGCCAGCAGCCCTCCGGTCGGGGATACGCAGTATTTT.

This clone was counted between two and nine times. V and J are TRBV28 and TRBJ1-1; TRBD1 is a possible D gene (5 bases). V was clipped by 6 bases and J by 1 base, with 24 bases between them. The CDR3 extends over 18 amino acids. Germline loops: CDR1 MDHEN, CDR2 SYDVKM. The CDR3 loop reads CASSPPPDSLGRNTEAFF. The CDR3 nucleotides read TGTGCCAGCAGCCCGCCACCAGACAGTCTAGGCCGGAACACTGAAGCTTTCTTT. The variable domain in full, with the rest retrieved from reference TRBV28 and TRBJ1-1, is DVKVTQSSRYLVKRTGEKVFLECVQDMDHENMFWYRQDPGLGLRLIYFSYDVKMKEKGDIPEGYSVSREKKERFSLILESASTNQTSMYLCASSPPPDSLGRNTEAFFGQGTRLTVV.

About this clone itself: At one boundary the junction diverges from the germline segment, which might be a read error. The rearrangement uses TRBV29-1 and TRBJ2-5; TRBD2 matches 8 bases. The CDR3 has 14 amino acids. CDR1 is SQVTM and CDR2 is ANQGSEA in the germline V gene. CDR3 region: CSVEGREVVRSQYF. CDR3 nucleotides: TGCAGCGTCGAAGGGCGGGAGGTCGTTAGATCCCAGTACTTC.

This chain connects TRBV6-4 to TRBJ2-2, with 8 bases lining up with TRBD2. CDR1 is MRHNA, CDR2 SNTAGT, per germline. This CDR3 is built from 15 residues. V gave up 3 bases and J gave up 5 bases; unmatched junction bases: 5. CDR3 nucleotides: TGTGCCAGCAGTGAGGAGGCGGGAGGTACCGGGGAGCTGTTTTTT. Its protein product is CASSEEAGGTGELFF.

This clone turned up a few times. The chain joins TRBV21-1 to TRBJ2-3; TRBD1 was called by the table and not checked on the DNA. TRBV21-1 is a known pseudogene. The CDR3 has 18 residues. Here the CDR3 DNA reads TGTGCCAGCAGCCCTGCGCACAGGGGACCGGAAAACACAGATACGCAGTATTTT. It specifies CASSPAHRGPENTDTQYF.

The chain uses TRBV10-2 and TRBJ1-6; D gene uncertain. CDR3 length equals 14 residues. CDR1 and CDR2 from the germline V gene are WSHSY and SAAADI. V was cut by 3 bases and J by 9 bases, with 12 bases left in between. The CDR3 DNA reads as TGCGCCAGCAGTGATCGGATGCGGGGTTCACCCCTCCACTTT. Translation gives CASSDRMRGSPLHF.

The chain joins TRBV29-1 to TRBJ2-7; D remains unclear. Germline V gene data show CDR1 as SQVTM and CDR2 as ANQGSEA. The V and J ends lost 4 bases and 3 bases respectively, with 7 bases between them. This CDR3 is built from 11 residues. The CDR3 DNA reads TGCAGCGTTGTTACGGACTACGAGCAGTACTTC. It yields the protein CSVVTDYEQYF.

V gene TRBV11-2 combines with J gene TRBJ2-4; 12 bases match TRBD1. Germline V gene data show CDR1 as SGHAT and CDR2 as FQNNGV. With V trimmed by 5 bases and J by 1 base, 9 bases remained unmatched. CDR3 length equals 18 residues. CDR3 sequence reads: CASSAGQGANVAKNIQYF. CDR3 nucleotides: TGTGCCAGCAGCGCGGGACAGGGGGCCAACGTCGCCAAAAACATTCAGTACTTC.

In this sample, this clone turned up once. V is TRBV7-6 and J is TRBJ2-1; D possibly matches TRBD1 or TRBD2 (5 bases each). Germline V CDR1 and CDR2: SGHVS, FNYEAQ. The CDR3 length is 16 residues. V was pared by 2 bases and J by 2 bases, with 13 bases between. The CDR3 reads CASSLPGASPYNEQFF. Here the CDR3 DNA reads TGTGCCAGCAGCTTACCCGGGGCCAGCCCCTACAATGAGCAGTTCTTC.

V gene TRBV28 combines with J gene TRBJ2-3; D is possibly TRBD1 or TRBD2 (5 bases each). Per germline, CDR1 MDHEN and CDR2 SYDVKM. Trimming removed 2 bases at V and 5 bases at J, with 5 bases between. The CDR3 has 12 amino acids. The CDR3 DNA sequence: TGTGCCAGCAGTTTAGGGGGAGATACGCAGTATTTT. Its protein is CASSLGGDTQYF.

The chain recombines TRBV7-9 with TRBJ2-7, with 7 bases fitting TRBD2. Germline V gives CDR1 SEHNR, CDR2 FQNEAQ (reference sequence). This CDR3 has 12 amino acids. Trimming at V came to 5 bases and at J to 2 bases, leaving 0 bases not matched to a gene. The DNA of the CDR3 is TGTGCCAGCAGCGGACTAGCCTACGAGCAGTACTTC. This gives the protein CASSGLAYEQYF.

The rearrangement joins TRBV7-9 to TRBJ2-6; 10 nucleotides align to TRBD2. The J segment lost 3 bases and the V segment lost 4 bases, leaving 6 bases of the junction unmatched. CDR3 length: 17 residues. Per germline, CDR1 SEHNR and CDR2 FQNEAQ (reference sequence). CDR3 amino acids: CASSSVAGGYGANVLTF. The CDR3 DNA follows: TGTGCCAGCAGCTCCGTAGCGGGAGGATATGGGGCCAACGTCCTGACTTTC.

The CDR3 spells CANGGSGENTGELFF. The CDR3, as DNA: TGTGCGAACGGGGGTAGCGGAGAGAACACCGGGGAGCTGTTTTTT. This chain connects TRBV10-3 to TRBJ2-2, with D perhaps matching TRBD2 (6 bases). Germline V CDR1 and CDR2: ENHRY, SYGVKD. The CDR3 extends over 15 amino acids.

The rearrangement uses TRBV5-1 and TRBJ2-3, with 8 bases lining up with TRBD2. J lost 5 bases, V lost 1 base, and 3 bases had no gene match. The CDR3 length is 14 residues. In germline, CDR1 is SGHRS, CDR2 YFSETQ. CDR3 DNA sequence: TGCGCCAGCAGCTTGCAGCGGGAGATAGATACGCAGTATTTT. Its protein product is CASSLQREIDTQYF. Full variable domain (rest looked up from reference TRBV5-1 and TRBJ2-3): KAGVTQTPRYLIKTRGQQVTLSCSPISGHRSVSWYQQTPGQGLQFLFEYFSETQRNKGNFPGRFSGRQFSNSRSEMNVSTLELGDSALYLCASSLQREIDTQYFGPGTRLTVL.

The chain employs TRBV10-3 and TRBJ2-7; 10 bases are shared with TRBD2. V was clipped by 8 bases and J by 4 bases; unmatched bases: 14. The CDR3 totals 16 residues. CDR1 ENHRY and CDR2 SYGVKD come from the germline V gene. The CDR3 DNA follows: TGTGCCATCTCCCCATCTAGCGGGAGTCGGTCGTACGAGCAGTACTTC. Translating it yields CAISPSSGSRSYEQYF.

A word on this clone: Mismatch with germline at one junction end may stem from a read error. The rearrangement links TRBV28 to TRBJ2-7; 8 nucleotides line up with TRBD2. CDR1 MDHEN and CDR2 SYDVKM come from the germline V gene. This CDR3 comprises 14 residues. CDR3 nucleotide sequence: TGTGCCAGCAGTTTCCGGGGGGGCTCCAACGAGCAGTACTTC. Translating gives CASSFRGGSNEQYF.

This chain joins TRBV5-5 and TRBJ2-7, with D hard to call. CDR3 size: 14 residues. The V end was cut by 6 bases, the J end by 2 bases, with 15 bases between. Per germline, CDR1 SGHKS and CDR2 YYEKEE (reference sequence). This chain's CDR3 is CASKLQEGTYEQYF. The DNA for the CDR3 is TGTGCCAGCAAACTCCAAGAAGGGACCTACGAGCAGTACTTC.

This sequence joins TRBV7-9 and TRBJ2-1; TRBD2 agrees at 7 bases. The CDR3 extends over 16 amino acids. Germline CDR1 is SEHNR and CDR2 is FQNEAQ (reference sequence). After removal of 5 bases from V and 2 bases from J, the junction contained 9 bases not matched to a gene. The CDR3 loop reads CASSLGDYLPYNEQFF. Here the CDR3 DNA reads TGTGCCAGCAGCCTAGGGGACTATTTGCCCTACAATGAGCAGTTCTTC.

This clone appeared a single time. V gene TRBV21-1 combines with J gene TRBJ2-3; the table gives TRBD2 as D, unverified against the DNA. TRBV21-1 is flagged as a pseudogene. This CDR3 region has 19 residues. Here the CDR3 DNA reads TGTGCCAGCAGCAAAGGGGGGCCTTGGCGGGAGGCCTCGATAGGTACGCAGTATTTT. Translating gives CASSKGGPWREASIGTQYF.

This chain uses TRBV30 with TRBJ2-2; D unresolved. Germline lookup yields CDR1 GTSNPN and CDR2 SVGIG (reference sequence). Trimming pared 5 bases from V and 8 bases from J, leaving 12 bases between. This CDR3 contains 12 residues. CDR3 region: CAWAAQMGELFF. The CDR3 coding sequence is TGTGCCTGGGCGGCGCAAATGGGGGAGCTGTTTTTT.